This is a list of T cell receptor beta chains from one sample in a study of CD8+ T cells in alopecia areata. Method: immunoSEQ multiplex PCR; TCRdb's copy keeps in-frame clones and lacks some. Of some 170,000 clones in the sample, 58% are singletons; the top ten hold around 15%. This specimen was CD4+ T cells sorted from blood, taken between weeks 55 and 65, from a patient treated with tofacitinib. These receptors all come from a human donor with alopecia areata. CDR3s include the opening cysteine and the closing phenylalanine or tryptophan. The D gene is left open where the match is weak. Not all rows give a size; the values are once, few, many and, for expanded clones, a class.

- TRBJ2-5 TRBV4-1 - CASSTRLGETQYF TGCGCCAGCAGCACGCGGTTAGGGGAGACCCAGTACTTC
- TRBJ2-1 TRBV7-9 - CASGLSYNEQFF TGTGCCAGCGGCCTCTCCTACAATGAGCAGTTCTTC
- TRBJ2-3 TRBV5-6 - CASSAERDTQYF TGTGCCAGCAGCGCCGAAAGAGATACGCAGTATTTT
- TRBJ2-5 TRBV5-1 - CASSLSLALQETQYF TGCGCCAGCAGCTTGAGCCTAGCTCTCCAAGAGACCCAGTACTTC
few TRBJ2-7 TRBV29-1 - CSALGEWYEQYF TGCAGCGCCCTGGGGGAGTGGTACGAGCAGTACTTC
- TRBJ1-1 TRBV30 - CAWSVSRTSVEAFF TGTGCCTGGAGTGTAAGCCGGACGTCCGTTGAAGCTTTCTTT
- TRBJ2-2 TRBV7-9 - CASSLIKNTGELFF TGTGCCAGCAGCTTAATCAAAAACACCGGGGAGCTGTTTTTT
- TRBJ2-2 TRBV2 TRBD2 CASSLTSGSLTGELFF TGTGCCAGCAGCTTGACTAGCGGGAGTCTCACCGGGGAGCTGTTTTTT
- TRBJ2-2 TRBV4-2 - CASSQSLVNTGELFF TGTGCCAGCAGCCAATCGCTGGTGAACACCGGGGAGCTGTTTTTT
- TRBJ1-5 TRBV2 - CASRETNSNQPQHF TGTGCCAGCAGGGAAACGAATAGCAATCAGCCCCAGCATTTT
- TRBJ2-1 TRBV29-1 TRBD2 CSVVPIAGGNNEQFF TGCAGCGTTGTCCCAATAGCGGGGGGCAACAATGAGCAGTTCTTC
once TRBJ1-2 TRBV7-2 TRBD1 CASSPRTGPNGYTF TGTGCCAGCAGCCCTCGGACAGGACCAAATGGCTACACCTTC
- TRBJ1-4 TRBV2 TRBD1 CASKIRDRGEKLFF TGTGCCAGCAAGATCCGGGACAGGGGAGAAAAACTGTTTTTT
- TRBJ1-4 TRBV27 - CASSRGTNEKLFF TGTGCCAGCAGCCGGGGGACTAATGAAAAACTGTTTTTT
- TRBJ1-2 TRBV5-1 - CASSLGRRKVDGYTF TGCGCCAGCAGCTTGGGTCGGAGAAAGGTGGATGGCTACACCTTC
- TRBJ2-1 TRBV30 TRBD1 CAWSPGQGGHNEQFF TGTGCCTGGTCGCCGGGACAGGGGGGCCACAATGAGCAGTTCTTC
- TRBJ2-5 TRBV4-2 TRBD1 CASSRPGQAIQETQYF TGTGCCAGCAGCCGGCCGGGACAGGCGATACAAGAGACCCAGTACTTC
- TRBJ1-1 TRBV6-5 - CASSYTNQGNTEAFF TGTGCCAGCAGTTACACCAATCAGGGGAACACTGAAGCTTTCTTT
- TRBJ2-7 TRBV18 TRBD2 CASSPWTSGYEQYF TGTGCCAGCTCACCTTGGACTAGCGGCTACGAGCAGTACTTC
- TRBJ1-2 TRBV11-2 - CASSLGLNYGYTF TGTGCCAGCAGCTTAGGGTTGAACTATGGCTACACCTTC
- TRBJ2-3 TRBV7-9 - CASSSGLAGNTQYF TGTGCCAGCAGCTCAGGACTCGCCGGGAATACGCAGTATTTT
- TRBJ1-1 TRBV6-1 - CASSPTQGRNTEAFF TGTGCCAGCAGCCCCACACAGGGAAGGAACACTGAAGCTTTCTTT
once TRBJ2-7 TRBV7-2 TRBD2 CASSLDGGGSYEQYF TGTGCCAGCAGCTTAGACGGGGGAGGGTCCTACGAGCAGTACTTC
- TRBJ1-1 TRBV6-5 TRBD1 CASRQDREDVTEAFF TGTGCCAGCAGACAGGACAGGGAGGATGTCACTGAAGCTTTCTTT
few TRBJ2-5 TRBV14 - CASSHGETQYF TGTGCCAGCAGCCACGGGGAGACCCAGTACTTC
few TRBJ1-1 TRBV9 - CASSVGGRGTEAFF TGTGCCAGCAGCGTAGGTGGCAGGGGAACTGAAGCTTTCTTT
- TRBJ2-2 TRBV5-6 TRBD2 CASSPGGATGELFF TGTGCCAGCAGCCCGGGGGGTGCCACCGGGGAGCTGTTTTTT